Below, 6 T cell receptor beta chains from the same sample are listed, as sequenced in a study of early T cells in non-severe SARS-CoV-2 infection. One entry per CDR3 protein results from TCRdb running MiXCR on the 5' RACE reads. The repertoire holds 55,000 to 70,000 distinct CDR3 sequences, with roughly 10% as singletons. The material sequenced was whole blood. The receptors derive from an adult who was a healthcare worker with PCR-confirmed SARS-CoV-2 infection or an uninfected control (not recorded which).

At least ten counts were recorded for this clonotype. The CDR3 reads CASSAAPTGELFF. The DNA of the CDR3 is TGTGCCAGCAGTGCGGCACCCACCGGGGAGCTGTTTTTT. J is TRBJ2-2 and V is TRBV6-4; D uncertain. The CDR3 is made up of 13 amino acids. Germline V gene lookup returns CDR1 MRHNA and CDR2 SNTAGT. V was clipped by 4 bases and J by 4 bases, with 7 bases between them.

This clonotype was counted a few times. J is TRBJ2-3 and V is TRBV20-1; D gene uncertain. CDR3 length: 14 amino acids. V gave up 0 bases and J gave up 2 bases, with 9 bases separating them. Per germline, CDR1 DFQATT and CDR2 SNEGSKA (reference sequence). The CDR3 nucleotides are TGCAGTGCTAGAGATTTTACTAACACAGATACGCAGTATTTT. As protein: CSARDFTNTDTQYF.

The V and J genes are TRBV20-1 and TRBJ1-1, with a tentative D call TRBD1 (6 bases). The CDR3 sequence is 12 residues long. Germline V lookup: CDR1 DFQATT, CDR2 SNEGSKA (reference sequence). Trimming shortened V by 5 bases and J by 4 bases, and 11 bases separated the two germline ends. This chain's CDR3 is CSAYRVGTEAFF. Written as DNA, the CDR3 is TGCAGTGCTTACAGGGTAGGCACTGAAGCTTTCTTT.

The CDR3 loop is CASSHGRAEQYF. The CDR3 DNA reads TGTGCCAGCAGCCATGGGAGAGCCGAGCAGTACTTC. The rearrangement joins TRBV11-2 to TRBJ2-7, with D possibly matching TRBD2 (5 bases). Germline CDR1 reads SGHAT; CDR2 reads FQNNGV. The CDR3 is made up of 12 amino acids. V lost 5 bases to trimming and J lost 6 bases, with 11 bases between them.

A few counts support this clonotype. The chain has TRBV20-1 and TRBJ2-3, with 10 bases identical to TRBD2. Germline V gene sequence: CDR1 DFQATT, CDR2 SNEGSKA (reference sequence). Trimming cost V 7 bases and J 2 bases; bases outside gene matches: 3. This CDR3 region has 13 residues. Here the CDR3 reads CSVGTSVTDTQYF. The CDR3 nucleotides are TGCAGTGTTGGGACTAGCGTCACAGATACGCAGTATTTT.

The chain employs TRBV19 and TRBJ2-1, with a tentative D call TRBD2 (5 bases). The V end lost 3 bases, the J end lost 8 bases, and 20 bases lay between the germline ends. In germline, CDR1 is LNHDA, CDR2 SQIVND (reference sequence). The CDR3 spans 16 residues. As DNA, the CDR3 is TGTGCCAGTAGTATGGTTCCGGGAAGACGGACTTATGAGCAGTTCTTC. This codes for CASSMVPGRRTYEQFF. The whole variable domain, filled in from reference TRBV19 and TRBJ2-1, reads DGGITQSPKYLFRKEGQNVTLSCEQNLNHDAMYWYRQDPGQGLRLIYYSQIVNDFQKGDIAEGYSVSREKKESFPLTVTSAQKNPTAFYLCASSMVPGRRTYEQFFGPGTRLTVL.